A selection of T cell receptor beta chains follows, all from one sample in a study of cytomegalovirus exposure and HLA in healthy donors. Clones were read by immunoSEQ multiplex PCR, and TCRdb kept only the in-frame ones, dropping some. The sample includes about 190,000 clones, 65% to 90% of them seen just once. The sample taken for sequencing was PBMCs. All receptors derive from a woman in her 30s in good health and CMV-seronegative. CDR3s include the opening cysteine and the closing phenylalanine or tryptophan. A D gene is named only where the DNA matches it firmly. Clone size is given for some rows only: seen once, a few or many times, or a class if the clone is expanded.

abundance	v_gene	j_gene	d_gene	len	CDR3aa	CDR3nt
-	TRBV19	TRBJ2-7	-	13	CASSMVTFYEQYF	TGTGCCAGTAGTATGGTGACTTTCTACGAGCAGTACTTC
-	TRBV2	TRBJ2-5	-	15	CASGVTGVREETQYF	TGTGCCAGCGGAGTAACGGGGGTGCGGGAAGAGACCCAGTACTTC
-	TRBV9	TRBJ2-2	-	15	CASSVSGRNTGELFF	TGTGCCAGCAGCGTAAGCGGCAGGAACACCGGGGAGCTGTTTTTT
-	TRBV28	TRBJ2-1	TRBD2	14	CASSLVGGLNEQFF	TGTGCCAGCAGTTTAGTGGGAGGGCTCAATGAGCAGTTCTTC
once	TRBV5-1	TRBJ1-1	-	15	CASSDMSSANTEAFF	TGCGCCAGCAGCGACATGTCGTCAGCCAACACTGAAGCTTTCTTT
-	TRBV6-1	TRBJ1-1	TRBD1	13	CASRWTGEGEAFF	TGTGCCAGCAGATGGACAGGGGAGGGTGAAGCTTTCTTT
-	TRBV5-8	TRBJ1-3	-	14	CASNAGRRGNTIYF	TGTGCCAGCAACGCGGGTCGGAGGGGAAACACCATATATTTT
-	TRBV9	TRBJ2-3	-	14	CASSVEGRGDTQYF	TGTGCCAGCAGCGTAGAAGGAAGAGGAGATACGCAGTATTTT
-	TRBV10-3	TRBJ1-2	-	11	CAISEQVGYTF	TGTGCCATCAGTGAGCAGGTTGGCTACACCTTC
-	TRBV11-3	TRBJ2-2	-	12	CASSPFTGELFF	TGTGCCAGCAGCCCTTTTACCGGGGAGCTGTTTTTT
-	TRBV9	TRBJ2-5	TRBD2	17	CASSAPPGLAGAETQYF	TGTGCCAGCAGCGCCCCCCCGGGACTAGCGGGGGCAGAGACCCAGTACTTC
-	TRBV11-3	TRBJ2-2	-	15	CASSSRDTGGGELFF	TGTGCCAGCAGCTCAAGGGACACCGGAGGCGGGGAGCTGTTTTTT
-	TRBV7-2	TRBJ1-1	TRBD1	14	CASSLGRGVPEAFF	TGTGCCAGCAGCTTAGGCAGGGGGGTTCCTGAAGCTTTCTTT
-	TRBV30	TRBJ2-5	-	11	CAWSPRETQYF	TGTGCCTGGAGTCCCCGGGAGACCCAGTACTTC
-	TRBV5-8	TRBJ1-2	-	13	CASSLLEGLSYTF	TGTGCCAGCAGCCTGTTGGAGGGATTGAGCTACACCTTC
-	TRBV19	TRBJ2-3	-	16	CASSMGSSGPTDTQYF	TGTGCCAGTAGTATGGGGTCGAGCGGCCCCACAGATACGCAGTATTTT
-	TRBV29-1	TRBJ2-1	-	13	CSVDAQIENEQFF	TGCAGCGTTGACGCACAGATCGAAAATGAGCAGTTCTTC
-	TRBV6-1	TRBJ2-7	TRBD1	15	CASSDSGTDSYEQYF	TGTGCCAGCAGTGACTCCGGGACAGACTCCTACGAGCAGTACTTC
-	TRBV28	TRBJ1-5	-	14	CASSHTWSNQPQHF	TGTGCCAGCAGTCATACATGGAGCAATCAGCCCCAGCATTTT
-	TRBV7-2	TRBJ1-1	TRBD1	19	CASSPPGTSWGQGISEAFF	TGTGCCAGCAGCCCCCCCGGGACGTCGTGGGGACAGGGAATATCTGAAGCTTTCTTT
-	TRBV29-1	TRBJ2-3	TRBD2	13	CSGDSGGTDTQYF	TGCAGCGGGGACTCCGGGGGGACAGATACGCAGTATTTT
-	TRBV21-1	TRBJ2-1	-	17	CASSKGGAASSYNEQFF	TGTGCCAGCAGTAAAGGTGGGGCGGCGAGCTCCTACAATGAGCAGTTCTTC
-	TRBV21-1	TRBJ2-7	-	13	CASSPVGVYEQYF	TGTGCCAGCAGTCCCGTCGGGGTCTACGAGCAGTACTTC
-	TRBV5-1	TRBJ2-7	TRBD2	15	CASSLGGSGKYEQYF	TGCGCCAGCAGCTTGGGAGGTAGCGGGAAGTACGAGCAGTACTTC
-	TRBV15	TRBJ2-7	-	16	CATSRVTDTVSYEQYF	TGTGCCACCAGCAGAGTGACGGACACGGTCTCCTACGAGCAGTACTTC
-	TRBV6-1	TRBJ2-5	-	14	CASRPLASSETQYF	TGTGCCAGCAGACCCCTAGCGTCGTCAGAGACCCAGTACTTC
few	TRBV5-1	TRBJ2-5	-	15	CASSLAAPNMETQYF	TGCGCCAGCAGCTTGGCCGCGCCCAATATGGAGACCCAGTACTTC
-	TRBV7-2	TRBJ2-2	TRBD2	16	CASSPLGGGGTGELFF	TGTGCCAGCAGCCCGTTGGGGGGGGGTGGCACCGGGGAGCTGTTTTTT
-	TRBV6-1	TRBJ2-1	-	14	CASTEVSSYNEQFF	TGTGCCAGCACAGAGGTAAGCTCCTACAATGAGCAGTTCTTC
-	TRBV7-6	TRBJ2-3	-	17	CASSNLAVVGQGGLLYF	TGTGCCAGCAGCAACCTGGCTGTCGTTGGACAGGGAGGGTTGTTGTATTTT
-	TRBV25-1	TRBJ2-1	-	13	CASSEISYNEQFF	TGTGCCAGCAGTGAAATCAGTTACAATGAGCAGTTCTTC
-	TRBV15	TRBJ1-2	-	15	CATSRGAGGNFGYTF	TGTGCCACCAGCAGAGGGGCGGGAGGGAATTTTGGCTACACCTTC
-	TRBV29-1	TRBJ1-2	-	11	CSVVAGLGYTF	TGCAGCGTTGTAGCAGGGCTTGGCTACACCTTC
-	TRBV7-8	TRBJ2-3	TRBD2	18	CASSLSRTSGRARDTQYF	TGTGCCAGCAGCTTAAGCCGGACTAGCGGGAGGGCCCGAGATACGCAGTATTTT
-	TRBV11-1	TRBJ2-5	-	13	CASSFDSPETQYF	TGTGCCAGCAGCTTTGACTCTCCAGAGACCCAGTACTTC
-	TRBV19	TRBJ1-1	-	12	CASRRGSTEAFF	TGTGCCAGTCGGCGGGGAAGCACTGAAGCTTTCTTT
-	TRBV2	TRBJ2-6	-	17	CAKKVTGHLSGANVLTF	TGTGCCAAAAAGGTGACGGGACATCTCTCTGGGGCCAACGTCCTGACTTTC
-	TRBV7-2	TRBJ1-1	-	14	CASSYTGGNTEAFF	TGTGCCAGCAGTTACACAGGTGGGAACACTGAAGCTTTCTTT
-	TRBV5-1	TRBJ2-5	TRBD2	16	CASSLRLAGVQETQYF	TGCGCCAGCAGCCTTCGACTAGCGGGGGTCCAAGAGACCCAGTACTTC
-	TRBV28	TRBJ2-1	-	14	CASSFFPQGTEQFF	TGTGCCAGCAGTTTCTTTCCCCAGGGGACTGAGCAGTTCTTC
-	TRBV15	TRBJ2-7	-	14	CATSRRTTTYEQYF	TGTGCCACCAGCAGAAGGACTACCACCTACGAGCAGTACTTC
-	TRBV29-1	TRBJ2-5	-	13	CSVGRATQETQYF	TGCAGCGTTGGCAGGGCAACACAAGAGACCCAGTACTTC
-	TRBV6-1	TRBJ2-7	-	13	CASMVGGFYEQYF	TGTGCCAGCATGGTTGGAGGGTTCTACGAGCAGTACTTC
-	TRBV11-3	TRBJ1-5	-	17	CASSAKDGPHGSQPQHF	TGTGCCAGCAGCGCAAAGGACGGCCCACACGGGAGTCAGCCCCAGCATTTT
-	TRBV5-1	TRBJ2-1	-	15	CASSFRRPTNNEQFF	TGCGCCAGCAGCTTTAGGAGACCGACGAACAATGAGCAGTTCTTC
-	TRBV29-1	TRBJ2-7	TRBD1	14	CSVVSETGAYEQYF	TGCAGCGTTGTATCGGAGACAGGGGCCTACGAGCAGTACTTC
-	TRBV28	TRBJ2-7	-	16	CASSQQGSLGSYEQYF	TGTGCCAGCAGCCAACAAGGCAGCCTAGGCTCCTACGAGCAGTACTTC
-	TRBV18	TRBJ2-5	TRBD2	14	CASSPTSGVETQYF	TGTGCCAGCTCGCCGACTAGCGGGGTAGAGACCCAGTACTTC
-	TRBV18	TRBJ2-5	-	15	CASSRQSLYQETQYF	TGTGCCAGCTCACGACAGAGTCTGTACCAAGAGACCCAGTACTTC
-	TRBV19	TRBJ2-5	-	14	CASSIGARQETQYF	TGTGCCAGTAGTATAGGGGCCAGACAAGAGACCCAGTACTTC
few	TRBV28	TRBJ1-5	TRBD1	17	CASSPFSGGDSNQPQHF	TGTGCCAGCAGTCCGTTTTCAGGGGGCGATAGCAATCAGCCCCAGCATTTT
-	TRBV6-5	TRBJ2-4	TRBD2	15	CASSRTGGRVNIQYF	TGTGCCAGCAGCCGGACGGGAGGACGGGTAAACATTCAGTACTTC
-	TRBV6-6	TRBJ1-2	TRBD1	12	CATRQGNYGYTF	TGTGCCACCCGACAGGGTAACTATGGCTACACCTTC
-	TRBV6-1	TRBJ1-6	-	13	CASRQENNSPLHF	TGTGCCAGCCGACAGGAAAATAATTCACCCCTCCACTTT
-	TRBV6-5	TRBJ2-1	TRBD1	16	CASSSLPGQGGHEQFF	TGTGCCAGCAGTTCCCTCCCGGGACAGGGAGGTCATGAGCAGTTCTTC
-	TRBV7-6	TRBJ2-1	-	14	CASSELGTYNEQFF	TGTGCCAGCTCTGAGCTAGGGACTTACAATGAGCAGTTCTTC
-	TRBV30	TRBJ1-2	-	12	CAGSTENYGYTF	TGTGCCGGCTCGACGGAGAACTATGGCTACACCTTC
-	TRBV10-1	TRBJ1-1	-	13	CASRAGQYTEAFF	TGCGCCAGCAGGGCAGGACAGTACACTGAAGCTTTCTTT
few	TRBV27	TRBJ1-2	-	11	CASSGGFGYTF	TGTGCCAGCAGCGGGGGGTTTGGCTACACCTTC
-	TRBV9	TRBJ1-3	-	14	CASSVQGSGNTIYF	TGTGCCAGCAGCGTACAGGGTTCTGGAAACACCATATATTTT